Presented here are 22 T cell receptor beta chains from one specimen sequenced in a study of beta chain features in type 1 diabetes. Expressed TCRB transcripts were sequenced, since all the RNA that had been isolated was reverse transcribed. Assay: immunoSEQ multiplex PCR; the TCRdb copy retains only in-frame clones and omits some. The sample lists more than 100,000 clones; 15% to 20% were seen once. Their antigens are not known. Study findings and constraints: When Type 1 diabetes patients were examined, their TCRB CDR3s proved moderately but significantly shorter in all four CD4+ subsets.

The material sequenced was central memory CD4+ T cells from blood. Receptors were obtained from a man aged 25-45 years with type 1 diabetes.

The CDR3 loop is CASSESYEQYF. CDR3 bases: TGTGCCAGCAGCGAAAGTTACGAGCAGTACTTC. The chain links TRBV7-9 to TRBJ2-7, with D hard to call. Germline values: CDR1 SEHNR, CDR2 FQNEAQ (reference sequence). This CDR3 contains 11 residues. V was pared by 5 bases and J by 4 bases, with 6 bases between.

CDR3 loop: CASSRDRQVTDTQYF. CDR3 DNA sequence: TGTGCCAGCAGTCGGGACAGGCAAGTCACAGATACGCAGTATTTT. The chain joins TRBV7-9 to TRBJ2-3; 8 bases align to TRBD1. Germline V gene data show CDR1 as SEHNR and CDR2 as FQNEAQ (reference sequence). The J segment lost 2 bases and the V segment lost 6 bases, leaving 7 bases of the junction unmatched. The CDR3 consists of 15 residues.

This clone occurred a few times. The V gene is TRBV4-1, the J gene TRBJ2-3; D call uncertain. Germline lookup yields CDR1 MGHRA and CDR2 YSYEKL. Trimming removed 1 base at V and 0 bases at J, with 14 bases between. This CDR3 region has 17 residues. Written as DNA, the CDR3 is TGCGCCAGCAGCCAAGTGGTCACATTCGCCAGCACAGATACGCAGTATTTT. Its protein product is CASSQVVTFASTDTQYF.

Only a few counts were recorded for this clone. This chain joins TRBV18 and TRBJ2-5; no reliable D call. Germline V CDR1 and CDR2: KGHSH, LQKENI. CDR3 length: 15 amino acids. V dropped 0 bases and J dropped 0 bases, with 8 bases sitting between them. As DNA, the CDR3 is TGTGCCAGCTCACCACCGTACAGCTACCAAGAGACCCAGTACTTC. As protein: CASSPPYSYQETQYF. Using reference TRBV18 and TRBJ2-5 for the parts outside the CDR3, the full variable domain is NAGVMQNPRHLVRRRGQEARLRCSPMKGHSHVYWYRQLPEEGLKFMVYLQKENIIDESGMPKERFSAEFPKEGPSILRIQQVVRGDSAAYFCASSPPYSYQETQYFGPGTRLLVL.

This clone was seen at least ten times. This chain connects TRBV5-4 to TRBJ2-7; D remains unclear. The germline V gene encodes CDR1 SGHNT and CDR2 YYREEE (reference sequence). This CDR3 comprises 14 residues. The V and J ends lost 3 bases and 3 bases respectively, with 13 bases between them. The CDR3 here is CASSSDRRFYEQYF. DNA of the CDR3: TGTGCCAGCAGCTCCGACCGAAGATTCTACGAGCAGTACTTC.

This clone appeared a few times. The rearrangement joins TRBV30 to TRBJ2-3; unclear D gene. V lost 4 bases, J lost 0 bases, and 2 bases lay in between. Germline V lookup: CDR1 GTSNPN, CDR2 SVGIG (reference sequence). There are 11 residues in the CDR3. The CDR3 sequence is CAWTSTDTQYF. The CDR3 DNA follows: TGTGCCTGGACTAGCACAGATACGCAGTATTTT.

The chain employs TRBV2 and TRBJ2-7; 8 bases line up with TRBD1. V dropped 6 bases and J dropped 3; count of bases not matched to a gene: 10. Germline values: CDR1 SNHLY, CDR2 FYNNEI. The CDR3 sequence is 15 residues long. In DNA form, the CDR3 reads TGTGCCAGCAGGGGATTCGGGGGACAGGACTACGAGCAGTACTTC. This sequence encodes CASRGFGGQDYEQYF.

The chain couples TRBV7-2 to TRBJ2-5, with D unclear. The CDR3 sequence is 13 residues long. In germline, CDR1 is SGHTA, CDR2 FQGNSA. The V and J ends lost 5 bases and 4 bases respectively, with 11 bases between them. The CDR3 nucleotides read TGTGCCAGCAGCCGGTCCTTGGGAGAGACCCAGTACTTC. Its protein is CASSRSLGETQYF.

V and J are TRBV30 and TRBJ2-2; the match to TRBD1 covers 9 bases. The germline V gene has CDR1 GTSNPN and CDR2 SVGIG (reference sequence). The CDR3 has 15 amino acids. V trimming: 5 bases; J trimming: 4 bases; junction bases outside the gene matches: 8. The CDR3 bases are TGTGCCTGGGGCTCACGGACAGGGGCCACCGGGGAGCTGTTTTTT. Its translation is CAWGSRTGATGELFF.

The CDR3: CSVVWGRGEQFF. The CDR3 coding sequence is TGCAGCGTTGTCTGGGGGAGGGGTGAGCAGTTCTTC. This chain links TRBV29-1 with TRBJ2-1; TRBD2 agrees at 7 bases. The CDR3 runs 12 residues. The V and J ends lost 4 bases and 9 bases, in that order; junction bases with no gene match: 6. Germline assignment: CDR1 SQVTM and CDR2 ANQGSEA.

Ten or more counts support this clone. The gene calls are TRBV2 and TRBJ1-6; D remains unclear. The CDR3 contains 13 residues. Between the trimmed V and J ends, which lost 3 bases and 7 bases, there was a span of 7 bases. Germline-derived CDR1 and CDR2 are SNHLY and FYNNEI. CDR3 amino acids: CASSDSRNSPLHF. CDR3 in DNA: TGTGCCAGCAGTGATTCTAGAAATTCACCCCTCCACTTT.

This clone was seen a few times. The rearrangement joins TRBV29-1 to TRBJ2-6; D is unresolved. The germline gives CDR1 SQVTM, CDR2 ANQGSEA. This CDR3 is 14 amino acids long. Trimming left V 2 bases short and J 1 base short, with 6 bases between. CDR3 residues: CSVEFQSGANVLTF. The CDR3 DNA reads TGCAGCGTTGAATTTCAGTCTGGGGCCAACGTCCTGACTTTC.

The chain carries TRBV19 and TRBJ1-2; weak D call: TRBD1 (5 bases). V lost 6 bases to trimming and J lost 5 bases, with 19 bases between them. Germline V gene sequence: CDR1 LNHDA, CDR2 SQIVND (reference sequence). The CDR3 is 15 amino acids. The CDR3 loop reads CASRPSRSEGYGYTF. The DNA of the CDR3 is TGTGCCAGTAGACCCTCGAGGAGCGAGGGGTATGGCTACACCTTC. Together with reference TRBV19 and TRBJ1-2, the CDR3 gives the full variable domain: DGGITQSPKYLFRKEGQNVTLSCEQNLNHDAMYWYRQDPGQGLRLIYYSQIVNDFQKGDIAEGYSVSREKKESFPLTVTSAQKNPTAFYLCASRPSRSEGYGYTFGSGTRLTVV.

There are a few counts of this clone. V is TRBV28 and J is TRBJ2-1; maybe TRBD1 (6 bases). The length of the CDR3 is 12 residues. CDR1 and CDR2 from the germline V gene are MDHEN and SYDVKM. Trimming removed 6 bases at V and 14 bases at J, with 17 bases between. CDR3: CASSGQSQREFF. The CDR3 nucleotides read TGTGCCAGCAGCGGACAGTCTCAACGGGAGTTCTTC.

The chain joins TRBV7-9 to TRBJ2-1; D is ambiguous. The CDR3 is 13 amino acids. Germline V gives CDR1 SEHNR, CDR2 FQNEAQ (reference sequence). The V end lost 2 bases, the J end lost 8 bases, and 10 bases lay between the germline ends. CDR3 DNA sequence: TGTGCCAGCAGCTTATCCCCGGTAGATGAGCAGTTCTTC. It specifies CASSLSPVDEQFF. Looking up the rest from reference TRBV7-9 and TRBJ2-1 gives the full variable domain: DTGVSQNPRHKITKRGQNVTFRCDPISEHNRLYWYRQTLGQGPEFLTYFQNEAQLEKSRLLSDRFSAERPKGSFSTLEIQRTEQGDSAMYLCASSLSPVDEQFFGPGTRLTVL.

This clone has just a few counts. The chain joins TRBV27 to TRBJ1-1; 8 nucleotides align to TRBD1. V lost 5 bases to trimming and J lost 3 bases; unmatched junction nucleotides: 2. The CDR3 contains 13 residues. CDR1 is MNHEY and CDR2 is SMNVEV in the germline V gene (reference sequence). CDR3 nucleotides: TGTGCCAGCAGTCTACAGGGGGACACTGAAGCTTTCTTT. It encodes CASSLQGDTEAFF.

This chain links TRBV19 with TRBJ2-1, with 7 bases aligning to TRBD1. From germline, CDR1 is LNHDA and CDR2 SQIVND (reference sequence). The V and J ends lost 11 bases and 9 bases, in that order; junction bases with no gene match: 13. This CDR3 has 13 residues. The DNA for the CDR3 is TGTGCCTCTAACGAAAGGGGGCGAGTTGAGCAGTTCTTC. Translating gives CASNERGRVEQFF.

This clone was seen repeatedly, ten times or more. The chain is built from TRBV5-4 and TRBJ2-5, with D uncertain. The CDR3 extends over 16 amino acids. Germline loops: CDR1 SGHNT, CDR2 YYREEE (reference sequence). Trimming took 5 bases from V and 2 from J, leaving 19 bases between them. The CDR3 is CASSSRAAPLQETQYF. The CDR3 DNA reads TGTGCCAGCAGTTCTAGGGCAGCACCCTTGCAAGAGACCCAGTACTTC.

This clone was seen only a few times. This rearrangement joins TRBV5-6 to TRBJ2-7, with unresolved D. Per germline, CDR1 SGHDT and CDR2 YYEEEE. CDR3 size: 11 residues. V gave up 4 bases and J gave up 5 bases, with 7 bases separating them. CDR3 sequence: CASSLRNEQYF. The CDR3 DNA sequence: TGTGCCAGCAGCCTGAGGAACGAGCAGTACTTC.

A few counts support this clone. The chain uses TRBV10-3 and TRBJ2-6; TRBD1 matches at 9 bases. CDR1 ENHRY and CDR2 SYGVKD come from the germline V gene. CDR3 size: 17 residues. Trimming cost V 5 bases and J 0 bases; bases outside gene matches: 5. CDR3 in DNA: TGTGCCATCAGTCCGGGACAGGGTTTCTCTGGGGCCAACGTCCTGACTTTC. This gives the protein CAISPGQGFSGANVLTF.

This chain connects TRBV7-9 to TRBJ1-1; D unclear. The CDR3 contains 13 residues. Germline V CDR1 and CDR2: SEHNR, FQNEAQ (reference sequence). Trimming took off 7 bases at V and 4 bases at J, with 13 bases between the two ends. CDR3 sequence: CASIKDGSTEAFF. The CDR3 nucleotides are TGTGCCAGCATCAAAGATGGGAGCACTGAAGCTTTCTTT.

J is TRBJ1-5 and V is TRBV30; D is unresolved. V lost 0 bases, J lost 1 base, and 7 bases lay in between. Germline V gene lookup returns CDR1 GTSNPN and CDR2 SVGIG (reference sequence). The CDR3 totals 14 residues. The CDR3 loop is CAWSVLDSNQPQHF. The CDR3 DNA is TGTGCCTGGAGTGTATTGGACAGCAATCAGCCCCAGCATTTT.